A single T cell receptor (beta chain) is shown here with its context. Its specificity is not known. PCR or immunohistochemistry showed mismatch repair deficiency in every enrolled patient. CDR3 length equals 16 residues. V was trimmed by 6 bases and J by 0 bases, leaving 16 bases between them. Per the germline V gene, CDR1 is SGHRS and CDR2 is YFSETQ. The data derive from a study of PD-1 blockade in mismatch repair-deficient tumors. Study findings and constraints: After pembrolizumab, tumor-resident clones rose rapidly, then generally contracted before radiologic responses.

Data came from immunoSEQ multiplex PCR; TCRdb stores just in-frame clones and leaves some out. The table lists under 95,000 clones, roughly 80% of them singletons, with around 5.5% in the top ten. This receptor was obtained from an adult with mismatch repair-deficient cancer. This chain joins TRBV5-1 and TRBJ2-1, with a possible D match to TRBD2 (5 bases). Sequencing used peripheral blood, obtained 44 weeks after starting pembrolizumab. This chain's CDR3 is CASTIEGGHSYNEQFF. The CDR3 DNA reads as TGCGCCAGCACCATTGAGGGCGGCCACTCCTACAATGAGCAGTTCTTC.